The source of this T cell receptor beta chain is a study of cytomegalovirus exposure and HLA in healthy donors. Study-wide findings and caveats: The classifier reportedly diagnosed cytomegalovirus status with high specificity and sensitivity. The majority of TCR sequences were rare, yet some public TCRs appeared in many donors.

Germline loops: CDR1 SGHDN, CDR2 FVKESK. V lost 3 bases and J lost 2; bases outside the gene matches: 6. The CDR3 is 16 amino acids. PCR used 60 Vbeta primers and 13 Jbeta primers. The assay was immunoSEQ multiplex PCR, and TCRdb's table has in-frame clones only and misses some. Counted here are around 160,000 clones, 60% to 80% occurring once; the ten biggest clones make up about 14%. As to this clone: Its antigen is not known.

The receptor comes from a man aged 50 or older in good health and CMV-seropositive. V is TRBV14 and J is TRBJ2-5; 10 bases are shared with TRBD2. The material sequenced was PBMCs. CDR3 coding DNA: TGTGCCAGCAGCCAGGGACTGACTAGCGGGCAAGAGACCCAGTACTTC. This translates into CASSQGLTSGQETQYF. Using reference TRBV14 and TRBJ2-5 for the parts outside the CDR3, the full variable domain is EAGVTQFPSHSVIEKGQTVTLRCDPISGHDNLYWYRRVMGKEIKFLLHFVKESKQDESGMPNNRFLAERTGGTYSTLKVQPAELEDSGVYFCASSQGLTSGQETQYFGPGTRLLVL.